The clone carrying this T cell receptor (beta chain) was observed many times. From RNA, the CDR3 regions of TCR beta chains were amplified and sequenced. RT-PCR with HTBI primers came first, then second-round multiplex PCR. MiXCR was run by TCRdb on the multiplex PCR reads, yielding one entry per CDR3 protein. The repertoire consists of about 480,000 distinct CDR3 sequences, with around 14% occurring once and the leading ten covering approximately 9.8%. The data were taken from a study of Graves' ophthalmopathy and Graves' hyperthyroidism. At the level of the study: Peripheral blood sampling occurred at initial diagnosis, before any treatment.

The germline gives CDR1 SGHTA, CDR2 FQGTGA. V lost 5 bases to trimming and J lost 5 bases; unmatched junction nucleotides: 7. CDR3 length equals 14 residues. The V call is TRBV7-3, the J call TRBJ2-5; TRBD1 aligns across 8 bases. The sequencing input was blood. The source is a woman aged 25-40 years with Graves' ophthalmopathy. CDR3 coding DNA: TGTGCCAGCAGCAGGACAGGGTTCGGGGAGACCCAGTACTTC. The encoded protein is CASSRTGFGETQYF.